Below, one TCR beta chain is given with its context. The data stem from a study of technical replicates of blood from a few donors. Method: immunoSEQ multiplex PCR; TCRdb's copy keeps in-frame clones and lacks some. The sample holds 60,000 to 80,000 clones, roughly nine tenths seen once. This CDR3 has 14 residues. The germline V and J ends were trimmed by 2 bases and 5 bases, with 11 bases remaining between them. CDR1 SGHTA and CDR2 FQGTGA come from the germline V gene. The rearrangement joins TRBV7-3 to TRBJ2-3, with D tentatively TRBD2 (5 bases). The sample was T cells isolated from PBMCs. The sequence was collected from a human donor in good health. The CDR3: CASSLRPSLDTQYF. In nucleotides, the CDR3 is TGTGCCAGCAGCTTACGACCTAGCTTAGATACGCAGTATTTT.